The next 2 T cell receptor beta chains were all read from a single sample in a study of human T cells and chemical hapten exposure. The time point here: patch test 2, 6 weeks after DPC sensitization. Treatment specified: therapeutic diphenylcyclopropenone sensitization with weekly scalp DPC. MiXCR, run by TCRdb on the RACE reads, gives a single entry per CDR3 protein. The sample includes around 99,000 distinct CDR3 sequences, 8% to 13% of them seen just once. This specimen was whole blood, taken in connection with sensitization to the hapten diphenylcyclopropenone (DPC). Every receptor here comes from a man aged 40-49 years with alopecia areata. Some clones in this sample may be carry-over from other donors' samples.

This chain joins TRBV5-6 and TRBJ2-7, with 9 bases identical to TRBD1. The V gene's germline CDR1 is SGHDT and CDR2 YYEEEE. The length of the CDR3 is 13 residues. V dropped 4 bases and J dropped 6; count of bases not matched to a gene: 5. The CDR3 protein is CASSRGQGSEQYF. CDR3 DNA: TGTGCCAGCAGCCGTGGACAGGGGAGCGAGCAGTACTTC.

The chain combines TRBV6-2 or TRBV6-3 with TRBJ2-2, with D perhaps given as TRBD1 or TRBD2 (5 bases each). CDR3 length: 16 residues. V was clipped by 2 bases and J by 5 bases, with 15 bases between them. Germline V gives CDR1 MNHEY, CDR2 SVGEGT. CDR3 sequence: CASSYPQVWGTGELFF. In nucleotides, the CDR3 is TGTGCCAGCAGTTACCCCCAGGTCTGGGGGACCGGGGAGCTGTTTTTT.